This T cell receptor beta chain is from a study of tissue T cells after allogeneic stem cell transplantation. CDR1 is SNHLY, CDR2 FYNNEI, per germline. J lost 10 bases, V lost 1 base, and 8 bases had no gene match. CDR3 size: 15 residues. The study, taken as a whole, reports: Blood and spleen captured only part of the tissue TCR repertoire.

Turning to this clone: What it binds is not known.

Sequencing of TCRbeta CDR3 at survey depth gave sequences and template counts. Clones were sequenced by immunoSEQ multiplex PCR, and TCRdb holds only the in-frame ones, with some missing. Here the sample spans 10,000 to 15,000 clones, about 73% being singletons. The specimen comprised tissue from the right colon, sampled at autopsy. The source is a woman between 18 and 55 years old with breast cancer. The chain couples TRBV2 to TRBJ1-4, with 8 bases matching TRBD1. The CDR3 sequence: CASSEGYRGDGKLFF. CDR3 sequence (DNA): TGTGCCAGCAGTGAAGGCTACAGGGGGGATGGAAAACTGTTTTTT.